The 32 T cell receptor beta chains listed next were all sequenced from one sample in a study of shared clonotypes between healthy human individuals. Sequencing used immunoSEQ multiplex PCR; TCRdb keeps in-frame clones, though not all of them. Altogether some 790,000 clones are present, 72% being singletons, with the ten largest covering approximately 1.7%. Sequenced: memory CD4+ T cells sorted from blood. Subset in this sample: CD45RA-negative fraction. These receptors were collected from a woman aged 30 to 39 in good health.

This chain links TRBV2 with TRBJ2-2; 10 bases map to TRBD2. This CDR3 contains 14 residues. Looked up from germline, CDR1 is SNHLY and CDR2 is FYNNEI. The V gene end was trimmed by 8 bases and the J gene end by 6 bases; junction bases not matched to a gene: 6. CDR3 nucleotide sequence: TGTGCCAGCGCCCAGCGGGAGGGTCCCGGGGAGCTGTTTTTT. Translating gives CASAQREGPGELFF.

This chain joins TRBV6-4 and TRBJ2-7; 7 bases are shared with TRBD1. The CDR3 loop spans 16 amino acids. Germline V gene sequence: CDR1 MRHNA, CDR2 SNTAGT. The ends lost 5 bases at V and 3 bases at J; junction bases unmatched: 13. CDR3: CASSYKSRGQDYEQYF. Here the CDR3 DNA reads TGTGCCAGCAGTTACAAATCTAGAGGACAGGACTACGAGCAGTACTTC.

This chain connects TRBV29-1 to TRBJ2-3, with TRBD2 as a possible D gene (6 bases). Germline V gene data show CDR1 as SQVTM and CDR2 as ANQGSEA. Trimming removed 7 bases from V and 1 base from J, with 18 bases in between. This CDR3 region has 15 residues. As DNA, the CDR3 is TGCAGCGCGGGATCTGGGGGGATAGGCACAGATACGCAGTATTTT. It yields the protein CSAGSGGIGTDTQYF.

In its sample, this clone was seen many times. This sequence joins TRBV25-1 and TRBJ1-5; 7 bases are a match to TRBD1. CDR1 and CDR2 (germline): MGHDK, SYGVNS. This CDR3 comprises 13 residues. Unmatched junction bases numbered 2, after V lost 2 bases and J lost 7 bases. For the CDR3, the DNA is TGTGCCAGCAGTGAAAAGGGGGCCCAGCCCCAGCATTTT. Its translation is CASSEKGAQPQHF.

This rearrangement joins TRBV15 to TRBJ1-5; no firm D call. This CDR3 comprises 14 residues. Germline lookup yields CDR1 LNHNV and CDR2 YYDKDF (reference sequence). With 0 bases removed from V and 5 bases from J, the gap between germline ends came to 8 bases. The CDR3 nucleotides are TGTGCCACCAGCAGAGATCCCGGAGATCAGCCCCAGCATTTT. It is translated as CATSRDPGDQPQHF.

CDR3 coding DNA: TGCGCCAGCAGCACGATAGCGCCCGGGACAGCCTCTGGAAACACCATATATTTT. Translating gives CASSTIAPGTASGNTIYF. The chain is built from TRBV4-1 and TRBJ1-3; 7 bases align to TRBD1. The germline gives CDR1 MGHRA, CDR2 YSYEKL. CDR3 length: 18 amino acids. V gave up 5 bases and J gave up 0 bases; unmatched junction bases: 13.

The chain uses TRBV27 and TRBJ1-2; TRBD1 matches 11 bases. Per germline, CDR1 MNHEY and CDR2 SMNVEV (reference sequence). J was trimmed by 4 bases and V by 1 base; bases with no gene match: 2. This CDR3 has 15 amino acids. CDR3 sequence (DNA): TGTGCCAGCAGTTTATTAGGACAGGGGGCCTATGGCTACACCTTC. This encodes CASSLLGQGAYGYTF.

This clone was counted once. The J gene is TRBJ2-3, the V gene TRBV14; 7 nucleotides line up with TRBD2. This CDR3 has 15 amino acids. Germline V gene sequence: CDR1 SGHDN, CDR2 FVKESK. V lost 3 bases, J lost 3 bases, and 6 bases stayed unmatched. This CDR3 reads CASSHETSRTDTQYF. The CDR3 coding sequence is TGTGCCAGCAGCCATGAGACTAGCAGAACAGATACGCAGTATTTT.

This clone was seen many times. The V call is TRBV10-2, the J call TRBJ2-5; 9 positions agree with TRBD2. Per germline, CDR1 WSHSY and CDR2 SAAADI. The length of the CDR3 is 15 residues. Trimming at V came to 0 bases and at J to 5 bases, leaving 4 bases not matched to a gene. The CDR3 here is CASSESQAGGETQYF. The CDR3 DNA follows: TGCGCCAGCAGTGAGTCTCAAGCGGGAGGTGAGACCCAGTACTTC.

This chain links TRBV7-9 with TRBJ1-1, with 10 bases aligning to TRBD1. CDR1 is SEHNR and CDR2 is FQNEAQ in the germline V gene (reference sequence). V lost 2 bases, J lost 11 bases, and 5 bases stayed unmatched. The length of the CDR3 is 13 residues. The chain's CDR3 is CASSLSDRGTAFF. CDR3 in DNA: TGTGCCAGCAGCTTATCGGACAGGGGGACGGCTTTCTTT.

This clone has just a few counts. CDR3 amino acids: CASSSLMREGLAGELFF. In DNA, the CDR3 is TGTGCCAGCAGTTCCCTAATGCGGGAGGGCCTGGCCGGGGAGCTGTTTTTT. This chain connects TRBV5-6 to TRBJ2-2; 9 nucleotides line up with TRBD2. This CDR3 spans 17 amino acids. V was pared by 5 bases and J by 6 bases, with 14 bases of the junction left unmatched. Germline V gene lookup returns CDR1 SGHDT and CDR2 YYEEEE.

The V gene is TRBV10-3, the J gene TRBJ2-1; 11 nucleotides match TRBD2. The CDR3 is 18 amino acids. V gave up 4 bases and J gave up 2 bases; unmatched junction bases: 10. Germline CDR1 reads ENHRY; CDR2 reads SYGVKD. As DNA, the CDR3 is TGTGCCATCAGTGGTCTTGATAGCGGGAGGGCAACCTACAATGAGCAGTTCTTC. Protein: CAISGLDSGRATYNEQFF.

On this clone itself: At the DNA level, this CDR3 is encoded by other sequences in the same sample as well. The gene calls are TRBV18 and TRBJ1-4; no clear D. The germline CDR1 and CDR2 sequences are KGHSH and LQKENI. The V gene lost 3 bases and the J gene lost 7 bases, with 6 bases spanning the gap. The CDR3 is 12 amino acids. The CDR3 bases are TGTGCCAGCTCACCTACCATTGAAAAACTGTTTTTT. Amino acid sequence: CASSPTIEKLFF.

The rearrangement joins TRBV5-6 to TRBJ2-1; D not resolved. V was pared by 0 bases and J by 7 bases, with 8 bases between. The CDR3 has 13 residues. CDR1 is SGHDT and CDR2 is YYEEEE in the germline V gene. CDR3 DNA: TGTGCCAGCAGCTTGGTTGACGGAAATGAGCAGTTCTTC. It yields the protein CASSLVDGNEQFF.

V is TRBV19 and J is TRBJ2-2; the D gene is possibly TRBD1 (6 bases). V gave up 0 bases and J gave up 3 bases, with 11 bases separating them. CDR3 size: 16 residues. Germline V gene lookup returns CDR1 LNHDA and CDR2 SQIVND (reference sequence). The CDR3 is CASSIDVGQYTGELFF. The DNA of the CDR3 is TGTGCCAGTAGTATAGATGTAGGACAGTACACCGGGGAGCTGTTTTTT.

The chain links TRBV15 to TRBJ2-5; D possibly uses TRBD1 or TRBD2 (5 bases each). The CDR3 has 13 amino acids. Trimming took off 4 bases at V and 4 bases at J, with 10 bases between the two ends. Germline V lookup: CDR1 LNHNV, CDR2 YYDKDF (reference sequence). The CDR3 DNA follows: TGTGCCACCAGCATTGGGACCTTAGAGACCCAGTACTTC. Translated: CATSIGTLETQYF.

The chain uses TRBV7-8 and TRBJ2-7, with D perhaps matching TRBD2 (5 bases). Germline CDR1 and CDR2: SGHVS and FQNEAQ. The V end was cut by 6 bases, the J end by 4 bases, with 10 bases between. CDR3 size: 12 residues. The CDR3 nucleotides read TGTGCCAGCAGACCACCGGGGTACGAGCAGTACTTC. It specifies CASRPPGYEQYF.

The CDR3 loop is CASSTGQGSYGYTF. The CDR3 coding sequence is TGCGCCAGCAGCACTGGACAGGGTAGCTATGGCTACACCTTC. This rearrangement joins TRBV5-1 to TRBJ1-2; 8 nucleotides line up with TRBD1. J lost 4 bases, V lost 4 bases, and 6 bases had no gene match. The germline V gene encodes CDR1 SGHRS and CDR2 YFSETQ. The CDR3 loop spans 14 amino acids.

CDR3 residues: CASSPNTLSGNTIYF. The CDR3 DNA reads as TGTGCCAGCTCACCAAACACCCTCTCTGGAAACACCATATATTTT. The J gene is TRBJ1-3, the V gene TRBV18, with D uncertain. This CDR3 has 15 amino acids. Germline V lookup: CDR1 KGHSH, CDR2 LQKENI. V gave up 2 bases and J gave up 0 bases, with 8 bases separating them.

This clone was recorded once. The chain has TRBV5-4 and TRBJ1-2; 7 bases fit TRBD1. Trimming cost V 3 bases and J 5 bases; bases outside gene matches: 1. The CDR3 is 12 amino acids. Germline values: CDR1 SGHNT, CDR2 YYREEE (reference sequence). CDR3 residues: CASSSGQYGYTF. Here the CDR3 DNA reads TGTGCCAGCAGCTCGGGACAGTATGGCTACACCTTC.

This clone was found once. V usage is TRBV4-1 and J usage is TRBJ2-3; a weak D match, TRBD1 (7 bases). This CDR3 comprises 15 residues. Germline loops: CDR1 MGHRA, CDR2 YSYEKL. The V end lost 2 bases, the J end lost 7 bases, and 16 bases lay between the germline ends. For the CDR3, the DNA is TGCGCCAGCAGCCAACCCAAACAGGGGAGGAATACGCAGTATTTT. It codes for CASSQPKQGRNTQYF.

This chain joins TRBV11-3 and TRBJ2-5, with 7 positions matching TRBD1. J gave up 4 bases and V 5 bases, and 13 bases lay outside the gene matches. The CDR3 spans 16 residues. Looked up from germline, CDR1 is SGHNT and CDR2 is YENEEA. This CDR3 reads CASSVGTAVRGETQYF. The CDR3 coding sequence is TGTGCCAGCAGCGTTGGGACAGCCGTACGGGGAGAGACCCAGTACTTC.

The rearrangement joins TRBV7-8 to TRBJ1-5; possible D gene TRBD1, 5 bases. V lost 2 bases to trimming and J lost 1 base, with 15 bases between them. In germline, CDR1 is SGHVS, CDR2 FQNEAQ. The CDR3 loop spans 17 amino acids. DNA of the CDR3: TGTGCCAGCAGCTTATATCGGCCAGGGAGGAGCAATCAGCCCCAGCATTTT. This codes for CASSLYRPGRSNQPQHF.

The V call is TRBV28, the J call TRBJ1-1; tentatively, D is TRBD1 (6 bases). V was pared by 2 bases and J by 0 bases, with 16 bases between. This CDR3 region has 17 residues. The V gene's germline CDR1 is MDHEN and CDR2 SYDVKM. The CDR3: CASSLRGGSPMNTEAFF. The CDR3 nucleotides are TGTGCCAGCAGTTTAAGAGGGGGTAGCCCCATGAACACTGAAGCTTTCTTT.

This chain uses TRBV27 with TRBJ2-7; D gene uncertain. Trimming took 1 base from V and 0 from J, leaving 10 bases between them. Germline lookup yields CDR1 MNHEY and CDR2 SMNVEV (reference sequence). CDR3 size: 15 residues. The CDR3 protein is CASSLFGVSSYEQYF. For the CDR3, the DNA is TGTGCCAGCAGTTTATTTGGGGTTAGCTCCTACGAGCAGTACTTC.

The rearrangement joins TRBV2 to TRBJ1-4; 7 nucleotides align to TRBD1. Germline V gene data show CDR1 as SNHLY and CDR2 as FYNNEI. The J segment lost 8 bases and the V segment lost 7 bases, leaving 4 bases of the junction unmatched. The CDR3 sequence is 12 residues long. CDR3 in DNA: TGTGCCAGCAACGTCAGGGGGGAAAAACTGTTTTTT. Its protein is CASNVRGEKLFF.

The sample holds one count of this clone. The chain has TRBV11-2 and TRBJ2-2; possibly TRBD2 for D (5 bases). Germline assignment: CDR1 SGHAT and CDR2 FQNNGV. CDR3 length equals 17 residues. The V end was cut by 5 bases, the J end by 0 bases, with 16 bases between. The CDR3 DNA follows: TGTGCCAGCAGCCCAAATTTAGCGTCTGCGAACACCGGGGAGCTGTTTTTT. Amino acid sequence: CASSPNLASANTGELFF.

This clone was found many times. This rearrangement joins TRBV4-1 to TRBJ1-3; D is unclear. The CDR3 loop spans 19 amino acids. Trimming left V 0 bases short and J 0 bases short, with 18 bases between. Germline V gene sequence: CDR1 MGHRA, CDR2 YSYEKL. For the CDR3, the DNA is TGCGCCAGCAGCCAAGATAGGGCTAGTGGGGAGAGCTCTGGAAACACCATATATTTT. This sequence encodes CASSQDRASGESSGNTIYF.

Of note for this clone: In the same sample, other DNA sequences code for this CDR3. The chain couples TRBV30 to TRBJ1-6, with D possibly being TRBD1 (6 bases). CDR3 length equals 13 residues. V lost 2 bases, J lost 7 bases, and 9 bases lay in between. Per the germline V gene, CDR1 is GTSNPN and CDR2 is SVGIG (reference sequence). The CDR3 DNA sequence: TGTGCCTGGAGTAGGGGGGCGAATTCACCCCTCCACTTT. It encodes CAWSRGANSPLHF. Complete variable domain (other parts from reference TRBV30 and TRBJ1-6): SQTIHQWPATLVQPVGSPLSLECTVEGTSNPNLYWYRQAAGRGLQLLFYSVGIGQISSEVPQNLSASRPQDRQFILSSKKLLLSDSGFYLCAWSRGANSPLHFGNGTRLTVT.

The table lists this clone with a count of one. The identical CDR3 is also encoded by other nucleotide sequences in the sample. The CDR3 region is CASSLASASYNEQFF. DNA for the CDR3: TGCGCCAGCAGCTTGGCTTCAGCCTCCTACAATGAGCAGTTCTTC. The chain recombines TRBV5-1 with TRBJ2-1; D gene unclear. The CDR3 contains 15 residues. Deletions cut 0 bases from V and 0 bases from J, with 7 bases between. The germline V gene has CDR1 SGHRS and CDR2 YFSETQ.

To note about this clone: The sample holds other DNA sequences that translate to the same CDR3. V usage is TRBV7-2 and J usage is TRBJ2-3; D might be TRBD1 (5 bases). The CDR3 covers 14 residues. Germline V CDR1 and CDR2: SGHTA, FQGNSA. Trimming cost V 6 bases and J 2 bases, with 12 bases left between them. The CDR3 DNA reads TGTGCCAGCAGTCTTCAGGGCTCCACAGATACGCAGTATTTT. It yields the protein CASSLQGSTDTQYF.

V and J are TRBV7-3 and TRBJ2-3; 10 bases align to TRBD2. J was trimmed by 5 bases and V by 4 bases; bases with no gene match: 6. Per the germline V gene, CDR1 is SGHTA and CDR2 is FQGTGA. CDR3 size: 15 residues. The DNA of the CDR3 is TGTGCCAGCAGCTCGAACCTAGCGGGAGTAGATACGCAGTATTTT. This gives the protein CASSSNLAGVDTQYF.